This T cell receptor beta chain was retrieved from a study of cytomegalovirus exposure and HLA in healthy donors. PCR amplification relied on 60 Vbeta primers (plus 13 Jbeta primers). TCRdb's table, derived via immunoSEQ multiplex PCR, lists solely in-frame clones and lacks some. The table has around 83,000 clones, around 78% seen once. CDR1 and CDR2 (germline): LNHDA, SQIVND (reference sequence). This CDR3 region has 12 residues. The V gene lost 6 bases and the J gene lost 8 bases, with 13 bases spanning the gap. The chain joins TRBV19 to TRBJ1-2; D ambiguous. The TCR originated in a male donor in good health and CMV-seropositive. The specimen was PBMCs. CDR3 in DNA: TGTGCCAGTAGCCTAAGGGCGGGCGGCTACACCTTC. Its translation is CASSLRAGGYTF.